One sample yielded the 22 T cell receptor beta chains listed below, sequenced in a study of T cell responses to AZD1222 COVID-19 vaccine. Produced via immunoSEQ multiplex PCR; TCRdb's table is partial and in-frame only. The sample has under 110,000 clones, almost 90% seen once; the top ten hold approximately 5%. The sample in question was peripheral blood, obtained on day 0 of AZD1222 vaccination. All receptors derive from an adult in good health.

In this sample, this clone turned up a few times. The V and J genes are TRBV9 and TRBJ2-7, with TRBD2 matching 9 bases. J was trimmed by 2 bases and V by 0 bases; bases with no gene match: 6. The CDR3 is 16 amino acids. Germline V gene lookup returns CDR1 SGDLS and CDR2 YYNGEE. CDR3 nucleotide sequence: TGTGCCAGCAGCGTAGGAGGTCTAGCGGGAACCTACGAGCAGTACTTC. It specifies CASSVGGLAGTYEQYF.

This chain links TRBV5-8 with TRBJ1-1; no reliable D call. Trimming removed 0 bases at V and 0 bases at J, with 6 bases between. Per germline, CDR1 SGHTS and CDR2 YDEGEE. This CDR3 region has 14 residues. CDR3 nucleotide sequence: TGTGCCAGCAGCTTGGGGACGGTGAACACTGAAGCTTTCTTT. This translates into CASSLGTVNTEAFF.

The chain employs TRBV28 and TRBJ1-1; D gene uncertain. The CDR3 spans 11 residues. Trimming removed 6 bases from V and 7 bases from J, with 9 bases in between. Germline V gene sequence: CDR1 MDHEN, CDR2 SYDVKM. CDR3: CASRYQHEAFF. The CDR3 DNA reads TGTGCCAGCAGGTATCAACATGAAGCTTTCTTT.

J is TRBJ2-6 and V is TRBV9; TRBD2 agrees at 10 bases. The V gene end was trimmed by 3 bases and the J gene end by 4 bases; junction bases not matched to a gene: 13. Germline CDR1 is SGDLS and CDR2 is YYNGEE. CDR3 size: 19 residues. CDR3 DNA sequence: TGTGCCAGCAGCGGAGACTTAATAGCGGGAGGCTCCGGGGCCAACGTCCTGACTTTC. Translating it yields CASSGDLIAGGSGANVLTF.

The rearrangement links TRBV5-1 to TRBJ2-7; 9 bases line up with TRBD1. CDR3 length: 14 residues. V lost 4 bases, J lost 3 bases, and 5 bases stayed unmatched. Germline CDR1 SGHRS, CDR2 YFSETQ. CDR3 nucleotide sequence: TGCGCCAGCAGCCCGCTGACAGGGGGCTACGAGCAGTACTTC. This translates into CASSPLTGGYEQYF.

The chain couples TRBV15 to TRBJ2-1, with D hard to call. This CDR3 is 12 amino acids long. CDR1 and CDR2 from the germline V gene are LNHNV and YYDKDF (reference sequence). Trimming shortened V by 0 bases and J by 9 bases, and 6 bases separated the two germline ends. The CDR3 nucleotides are TGTGCCACCAGCAGAGATGTTAGTGAGCAGTTCTTC. Translated: CATSRDVSEQFF.

Points on this clone: The junction differs from germline at one of its ends, possibly a read error. The CDR3 sequence is CATSLSASEAFF. In DNA, the CDR3 is TGTGCCACCAGTTTATCAGCTTCTGAAGCTTTCTTT. V usage is TRBV28 and J usage is TRBJ1-1; D call uncertain. The germline CDR1 and CDR2 sequences are MDHEN and SYDVKM. This CDR3 is built from 12 residues. The whole variable domain, remainder taken from reference TRBV28 and TRBJ1-1, is DVKVTQSSRYLVKRTGEKVFLECVQDMDHENMFWYRQDPGLGLRLIYFSYDVKMKEKGDIPEGYSVSREKKERFSLILESASTNQTSMYLCATSLSASEAFFGQGTRLTVV.

The chain links TRBV2 to TRBJ2-6; 12 bases match TRBD1. Germline V lookup: CDR1 SNHLY, CDR2 FYNNEI. J gave up 5 bases and V 7 bases, and 12 bases lay outside the gene matches. The CDR3 has 18 residues. CDR3 bases: TGTGCCAGCAAGGGAGGGACAGGGGGCCTTATGAGGGCCAACGTCCTGACTTTC. It codes for CASKGGTGGLMRANVLTF.

This chain uses TRBV11-3 with TRBJ2-5, with 12 nucleotides matching TRBD1. J gave up 5 bases and V 4 bases, and 5 bases lay outside the gene matches. Germline CDR1 is SGHNT and CDR2 is YENEEA. The CDR3 loop spans 15 amino acids. The CDR3 loop is CASSSRDRGLETQYF. For the CDR3, the DNA is TGTGCCAGCAGCTCCCGGGACAGGGGGCTTGAGACCCAGTACTTC.

The V call is TRBV28, the J call TRBJ2-2, with D uncertain. The V and J ends lost 8 bases and 3 bases respectively, with 4 bases between them. The CDR3 has 11 amino acids. CDR1 MDHEN and CDR2 SYDVKM come from the germline V gene. The CDR3 DNA reads TGTGCCAGCGGCGACACCGGGGAGCTGTTTTTT. It translates to CASGDTGELFF. The complete variable domain, with remaining parts taken from reference TRBV28 and TRBJ2-2, reads DVKVTQSSRYLVKRTGEKVFLECVQDMDHENMFWYRQDPGLGLRLIYFSYDVKMKEKGDIPEGYSVSREKKERFSLILESASTNQTSMYLCASGDTGELFFGEGSRLTVL.

The J gene is TRBJ2-7, the V gene TRBV5-6; 12 positions match TRBD2. The CDR3 contains 16 residues. V gave up 3 bases and J gave up 3 bases; unmatched junction bases: 7. The germline V gene has CDR1 SGHDT and CDR2 YYEEEE. CDR3 sequence reads: CASSYQPGLAGYEQYF. The CDR3 DNA reads TGTGCCAGCAGCTACCAACCGGGACTAGCGGGCTACGAGCAGTACTTC. Full variable domain (outside the CDR3, taken from reference TRBV5-6 and TRBJ2-7): DAGVTQSPTHLIKTRGQQVTLRCSPKSGHDTVSWYQQALGQGPQFIFQYYEEEERQRGNFPDRFSGHQFPNYSSELNVNALLLGDSALYLCASSYQPGLAGYEQYFGPGTRLTVT.

The genes are TRBV5-4 and TRBJ2-4; perhaps TRBD2 as D (5 bases). CDR3 length equals 13 residues. Between the trimmed V and J ends, which lost 1 base and 6 bases, there was a span of 8 bases. Germline V gene data show CDR1 as SGHNT and CDR2 as YYREEE (reference sequence). CDR3 coding DNA: TGTGCCAGCAGCTTGTCCGGAGGAAACATTCAGTACTTC. Protein product: CASSLSGGNIQYF.

The V and J genes are TRBV3-1 (or the pseudogene TRBV3-2) and TRBJ2-6, with D possibly TRBD2 on 5 matching bases. The length of the CDR3 is 14 residues. Trimming shortened V by 8 bases and J by 3 bases, and 11 bases separated the two germline ends. Germline CDR1 and CDR2: LGHDT and YNNKEL (reference sequence). The CDR3 reads CASCNGGGANVLTF. CDR3 DNA sequence: TGTGCCAGCTGTAATGGAGGTGGGGCCAACGTCCTGACTTTC.

This clone is a singleton in its sample. CDR3 coding DNA: TGTGCCAGCAGCGTGACTAGCGGGAGATTCCTCACCGGGGAGCTGTTTTTT. Translating gives CASSVTSGRFLTGELFF. This chain connects TRBV5-8 to TRBJ2-2; 12 bases line up with TRBD2. Unmatched junction bases numbered 8, after V lost 4 bases and J lost 4 bases. CDR1 is SGHTS and CDR2 is YDEGEE in the germline V gene. The CDR3 is made up of 17 amino acids. Filled out from reference TRBV5-8 and TRBJ2-2, the complete variable domain reads EAGVTQSPTHLIKTRGQQATLRCSPISGHTSVYWYQQALGLGLQFLLWYDEGEERNRGNFPPRFSGRQFPNYSSELNVNALELEDSALYLCASSVTSGRFLTGELFFGEGSRLTVL.

The chain joins TRBV7-9 to TRBJ1-1, with 7 bases aligning to TRBD1. The germline V gene encodes CDR1 SEHNR and CDR2 FQNEAQ (reference sequence). The CDR3 is 15 amino acids. V gave up 2 bases and J gave up 8 bases; unmatched junction bases: 11. The CDR3 is CASSLKRVGQEEAFF. In DNA, the CDR3 is TGTGCCAGCAGCTTAAAAAGAGTCGGACAGGAGGAAGCTTTCTTT.

The count of this clone is one. The chain employs TRBV7-6 and TRBJ1-1; D remains ambiguous. Trimming pared 5 bases from V and 1 base from J, leaving 17 bases between. There are 16 residues in the CDR3. Germline CDR1 SGHVS, CDR2 FNYEAQ. DNA for the CDR3: TGTGCCAGCAGCCCCCCCCCTATTGACCCGAACACTGAAGCTTTCTTT. Translation: CASSPPPIDPNTEAFF.

This chain joins TRBV5-1 and TRBJ1-3; the match to TRBD1 covers 8 bases. The CDR3 length is 14 residues. In germline, CDR1 is SGHRS, CDR2 YFSETQ. V lost 4 bases and J lost 2; bases outside the gene matches: 2. Written as DNA, the CDR3 is TGCGCCAGCAGCATGACAGGGGCTGGAAACACCATATATTTT. It specifies CASSMTGAGNTIYF. Together with reference TRBV5-1 and TRBJ1-3, the CDR3 gives the full variable domain: KAGVTQTPRYLIKTRGQQVTLSCSPISGHRSVSWYQQTPGQGLQFLFEYFSETQRNKGNFPGRFSGRQFSNSRSEMNVSTLELGDSALYLCASSMTGAGNTIYFGEGSWLTVV.

The chain has TRBV10-3 and TRBJ2-2; D may be TRBD1 (5 bases). Between the trimmed V and J ends, which lost 2 bases and 1 base, there was a span of 8 bases. Germline CDR1 and CDR2: ENHRY and SYGVKD. This CDR3 is built from 15 residues. The CDR3, as DNA: TGTGCCATCAGTGAGGGGGCAGGGAACACCGGGGAGCTGTTTTTT. Translation: CAISEGAGNTGELFF.

The chain links TRBV6-1 to TRBJ2-7; D unresolved. Trimming left V 2 bases short and J 3 bases short, with 14 bases between. This CDR3 spans 15 amino acids. CDR1 and CDR2 from the germline V gene are MNHNS and SASEGT. CDR3 sequence: CASSELLNLHYEQYF. DNA for the CDR3: TGTGCCAGCAGTGAATTACTCAATCTACACTACGAGCAGTACTTC.

The J gene is TRBJ1-1, the V gene TRBV7-2; 9 bases agree with TRBD1. Germline loops: CDR1 SGHTA, CDR2 FQGNSA. CDR3 length: 14 residues. J lost 4 bases, V lost 5 bases, and 5 bases had no gene match. The CDR3 bases are TGTGCCAGCAGCCGTACAGGGGGCGTCACTGAAGCTTTCTTT. It is translated as CASSRTGGVTEAFF.

This clone has a single count. The chain is built from TRBV19 and TRBJ1-1; 7 bases agree with TRBD1. CDR1 and CDR2 from the germline V gene are LNHDA and SQIVND (reference sequence). Trimming at V came to 6 bases and at J to 1 base, leaving 8 bases not matched to a gene. The CDR3 length is 15 residues. The DNA of the CDR3 is TGTGCCAGTAGCCCCTCAGACAGGGCGAACACTGAAGCTTTCTTT. Its protein product is CASSPSDRANTEAFF. The entire variable domain, with the rest obtained from reference TRBV19 and TRBJ1-1, is as follows: DGGITQSPKYLFRKEGQNVTLSCEQNLNHDAMYWYRQDPGQGLRLIYYSQIVNDFQKGDIAEGYSVSREKKESFPLTVTSAQKNPTAFYLCASSPSDRANTEAFFGQGTRLTVV.

The gene calls are TRBV18 and TRBJ1-2; 8 nucleotides line up with TRBD1. Germline V CDR1 and CDR2: KGHSH, LQKENI. This CDR3 has 13 residues. The V and J ends lost 3 bases and 5 bases, in that order; junction bases with no gene match: 2. The CDR3 here is CASSPRGLYGYTF. CDR3 coding DNA: TGTGCCAGCTCACCCAGGGGGCTTTATGGCTACACCTTC.